This note documents a single TCR beta chain sequence. The antigen is undetermined. Trimming at V came to 3 bases and at J to 3 bases, leaving 9 bases not matched to a gene. The germline V gene encodes CDR1 KGHSH and CDR2 LQKENI. This CDR3 is built from 16 residues. The data originate from a study of cytomegalovirus exposure and HLA in healthy donors. 60 Vbeta and 13 Jbeta primers were used in PCR. Assay used: immunoSEQ multiplex PCR; TCRdb lists only in-frame clones, some missing. This sample's table reports some 55,000 clones. General study points: Immune exposure data for these donors was limited to CMV serostatus. Within the data, a cluster of highly shared sequence variants was likely a sequencing artifact. High specificity and sensitivity for cytomegalovirus status were reported for the classifier.

The rearrangement joins TRBV18 to TRBJ2-5, with 8 bases that match TRBD1. Sequenced material: PBMCs. This TCR came from a woman aged 40 to 50 in good health and CMV-seronegative. The CDR3 DNA sequence: TGTGCCAGCTCACCCTACACAACAGGGGGGAAAGAGACCCAGTACTTC. Translated: CASSPYTTGGKETQYF.